These T cell receptor beta chains were read from a single sample in a study of T cells in Graves' hyperthyroidism and ophthalmopathy. Using its own MiXCR run on the multiplex PCR reads, TCRdb lists one record per CDR3 protein. Of 310,000 or so distinct CDR3 sequences in the sample, over 15% were seen once. Sequenced material: blood. Source of these receptors: an older woman with Graves' ophthalmopathy. Each CDR3 is given with its conserved first and last residue. D genes are given only for firm matches. A clone size is listed for some rows: how often the clone was seen (once, few, many), or a class if it is expanded.

d_call j_call v_call clone_size cdr3_aa cdr3_nt
NA TRBJ1-1 TRBV5-4 NA CASSQAGMNTEAFF TGTGCCAGCAGCCAAGCGGGGATGAACACTGAAGCTTTCTTT
NA TRBJ2-7 TRBV28 many CASTGNRRSEQYF TGTGCCAGCACCGGAAACCGACGGAGCGAGCAGTACTTC
NA TRBJ2-7 TRBV7-7 NA CASSLGHGPYEQYF TGTGCTAGCAGCTTAGGCCACGGGCCCTACGAGCAGTACTTC
TRBD2 TRBJ2-3 TRBV19 NA CASSKVGGVTDTQYF TGTGCCAGTAGTAAAGTCGGGGGGGTGACAGATACGCAGTATTTT
NA TRBJ1-1 TRBV20-1 many CSVQGLNTEAFF TGCAGTGTTCAGGGGCTGAACACTGAAGCTTTCTTT
NA TRBJ2-3 TRBV7-8 NA CASSLRGARTDTQYF TGTGCCAGCAGCTTAAGAGGGGCTCGCACAGATACGCAGTATTTT
TRBD1 TRBJ2-1 TRBV4-1 NA CASSLLIGTDYNEQFF TGCGCCAGCAGCCTTTTAATAGGGACAGATTACAATGAGCAGTTCTTC
NA TRBJ1-2 TRBV19 many CATRTGTTYGYTF TGTGCCACCCGGACGGGAACCACTTATGGCTACACCTTC
NA TRBJ2-7 TRBV20-1 many CSARDPKLTYEQYF TGCAGTGCTAGAGATCCTAAGCTAACCTACGAGCAGTACTTC
TRBD1 TRBJ2-4 TRBV20-1 NA CSASHPTGTGTNIQYF TGCAGTGCTAGTCACCCGACCGGGACAGGCACAAACATTCAGTACTTC